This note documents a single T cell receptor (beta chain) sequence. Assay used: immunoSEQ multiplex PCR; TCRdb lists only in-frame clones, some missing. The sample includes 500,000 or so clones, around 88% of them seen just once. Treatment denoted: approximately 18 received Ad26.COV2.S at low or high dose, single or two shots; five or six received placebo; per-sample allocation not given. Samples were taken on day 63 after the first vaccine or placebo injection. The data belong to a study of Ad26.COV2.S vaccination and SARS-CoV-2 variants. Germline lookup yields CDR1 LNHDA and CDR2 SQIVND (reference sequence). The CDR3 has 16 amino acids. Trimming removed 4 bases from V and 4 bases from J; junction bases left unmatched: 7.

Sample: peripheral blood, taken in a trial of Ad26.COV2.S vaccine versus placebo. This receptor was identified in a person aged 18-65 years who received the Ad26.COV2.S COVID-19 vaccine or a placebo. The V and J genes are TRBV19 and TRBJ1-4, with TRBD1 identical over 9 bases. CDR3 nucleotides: TGTGCCAGTAGTAACCCGGGACAGGGAGGTAATGAAAAACTGTTTTTT. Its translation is CASSNPGQGGNEKLFF.